A selection of T cell receptor beta chains follows, all from one sample in a study of CD8 T cells in Susac syndrome. TCRdb re-analysed the immunoSEQ multiplex PCR reads in MiXCR, keeping a single row per CDR3 protein. Of some 190,000 distinct CDR3 sequences listed, 90% to 96% are singletons. Sequenced input: CD4+ T cells from PBMCs. The receptor source for this set is a human donor with multiple sclerosis. CDR3s include the opening cysteine and the closing phenylalanine or tryptophan. The D gene is left open where the match is weak. Only some rows state a clone size, as once, few, many or a class for expanded clones.

D,J,V,size,DNA,CDR3
NA,TRBJ1-4,TRBV20-1,once,TGCAGTGCTCCAACTGCCGGACAGCGTAATGAAAAACTGTTTTTT,CSAPTAGQRNEKLFF
TRBD1,TRBJ2-4,TRBV6-1,NA,TGTGCCAGCAGTAAATCTGACAGGGGATCCAAAAACATTCAGTACTTC,CASSKSDRGSKNIQYF
NA,TRBJ2-1,TRBV5-6,NA,TGTGCCAGCAGCTTACCGGCGCCCGGTGTCCATGAGCAGTTCTTC,CASSLPAPGVHEQFF
TRBD2,TRBJ2-5,TRBV5-1,once,TGCGCCAGCAGCCCAGCGGGGGCGGGGGAGACCCAGTACTTC,CASSPAGAGETQYF
TRBD2,TRBJ2-4,TRBV27,NA,TGTGCCAGCAGCCTTAGCGGGGGGCTAGCCAAAAACATTCAGTACTTC,CASSLSGGLAKNIQYF
NA,TRBJ1-1,TRBV29-1,NA,TGCAGCGTTCGACAGAGGGAGAACACTGAAGCTTTCTTT,CSVRQRENTEAFF
TRBD2,TRBJ2-1,TRBV12-3/TRBV12-4,NA,TGTGCCAGCAGTTTAGGAGCGGGGGCCAAGAGCTCCTACAATGAGCAGTTCTTC,CASSLGAGAKSSYNEQFF
NA,TRBJ2-5,TRBV5-1,NA,TGCGCCAGCAGCGCCGGGACGGGGCGGGAGACCCAGTACTTC,CASSAGTGRETQYF
NA,TRBJ1-2,TRBV12-3/TRBV12-4,NA,TGTGCCAGCAGACCTTCCGGGACACCCGGGGGAGGCTACACCTTC,CASRPSGTPGGGYTF
TRBD1,TRBJ1-6,TRBV20-1,once,TGCAGTGCTCCGTGGACAGGGGGTTCACCCCTCCACTTT,CSAPWTGGSPLHF
NA,TRBJ2-1,TRBV15,NA,TGTGCCACCAGCAGAGATCGGTCAATGAATAACAATGAGCAGTTCTTC,CATSRDRSMNNNEQFF
NA,TRBJ2-5,TRBV30,NA,TGTGCCTGGAAGTTGAGTGGTGGGGAGACCCAGTACTTC,CAWKLSGGETQYF
TRBD1,TRBJ2-3,TRBV30,NA,TGTGCCCACGAGGGGGCACGCACAGATACGCAGTATTTT,CAHEGARTDTQYF